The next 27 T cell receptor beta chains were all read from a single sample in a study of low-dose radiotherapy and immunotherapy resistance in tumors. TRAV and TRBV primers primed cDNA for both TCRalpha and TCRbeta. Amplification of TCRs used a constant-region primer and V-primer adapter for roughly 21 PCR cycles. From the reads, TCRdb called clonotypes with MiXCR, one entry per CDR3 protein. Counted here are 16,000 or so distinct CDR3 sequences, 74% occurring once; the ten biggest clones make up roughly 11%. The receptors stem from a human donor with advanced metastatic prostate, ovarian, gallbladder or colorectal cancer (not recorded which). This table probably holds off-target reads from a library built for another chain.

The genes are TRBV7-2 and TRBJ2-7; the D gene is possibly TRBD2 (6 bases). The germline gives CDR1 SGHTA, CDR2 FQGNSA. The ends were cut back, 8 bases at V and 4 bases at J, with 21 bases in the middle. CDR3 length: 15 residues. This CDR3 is CASSGVEGLPYEQYF. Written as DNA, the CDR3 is TGTGCCAGCTCCGGAGTGGAGGGGCTGCCTTACGAGCAGTACTTC.

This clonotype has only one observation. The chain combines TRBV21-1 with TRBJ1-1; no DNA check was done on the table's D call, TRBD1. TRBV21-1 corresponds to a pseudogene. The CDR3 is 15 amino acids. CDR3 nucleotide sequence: TGTGCCAGCAGCCACGGGGGCTTTTTGAACACTGAAGCTTTCTTT. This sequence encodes CASSHGGFLNTEAFF.

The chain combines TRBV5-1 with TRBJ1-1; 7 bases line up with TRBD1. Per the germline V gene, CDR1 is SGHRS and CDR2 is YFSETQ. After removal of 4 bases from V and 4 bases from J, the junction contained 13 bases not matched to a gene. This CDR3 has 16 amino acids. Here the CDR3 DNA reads TGCGCCAGCAGCACCGAAAACAGGGGTTCGGGCACTGAAGCTTTCTTT. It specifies CASSTENRGSGTEAFF.

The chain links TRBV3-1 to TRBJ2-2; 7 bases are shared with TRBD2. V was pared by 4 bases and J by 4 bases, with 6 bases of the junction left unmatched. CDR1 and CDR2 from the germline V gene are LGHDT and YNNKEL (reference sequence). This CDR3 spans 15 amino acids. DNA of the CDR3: TGTGCCAGCAGCCGTGCGGGAGCGGGCACCGGGGAGCTGTTTTTT. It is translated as CASSRAGAGTGELFF.

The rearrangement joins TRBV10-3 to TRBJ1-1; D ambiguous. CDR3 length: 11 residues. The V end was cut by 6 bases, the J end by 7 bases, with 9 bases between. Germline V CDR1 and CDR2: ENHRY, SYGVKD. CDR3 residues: CAISQSIEAFF. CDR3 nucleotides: TGTGCCATCAGCCAATCTATTGAAGCTTTCTTT.

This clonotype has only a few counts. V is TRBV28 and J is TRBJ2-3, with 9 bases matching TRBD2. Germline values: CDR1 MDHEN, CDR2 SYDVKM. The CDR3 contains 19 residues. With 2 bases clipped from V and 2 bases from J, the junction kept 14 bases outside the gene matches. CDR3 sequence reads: CASSLDLFERGAYTDTQYF. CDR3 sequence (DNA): TGTGCCAGCAGTTTAGACCTTTTTGAGCGGGGGGCCTACACAGATACGCAGTATTTT. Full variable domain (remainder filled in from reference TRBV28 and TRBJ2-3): DVKVTQSSRYLVKRTGEKVFLECVQDMDHENMFWYRQDPGLGLRLIYFSYDVKMKEKGDIPEGYSVSREKKERFSLILESASTNQTSMYLCASSLDLFERGAYTDTQYFGPGTRLTVL.

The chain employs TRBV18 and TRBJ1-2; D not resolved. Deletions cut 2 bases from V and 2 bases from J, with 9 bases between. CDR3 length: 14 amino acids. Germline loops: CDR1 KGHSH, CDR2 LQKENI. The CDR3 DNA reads TGTGCCAGCTCACCAAGCCCGGAAAACTATGGCTACACCTTC. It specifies CASSPSPENYGYTF.

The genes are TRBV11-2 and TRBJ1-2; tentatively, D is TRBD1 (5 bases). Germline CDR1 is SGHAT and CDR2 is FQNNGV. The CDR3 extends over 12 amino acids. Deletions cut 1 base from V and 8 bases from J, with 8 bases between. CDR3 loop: CASSLGGVGYTF. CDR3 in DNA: TGTGCCAGCAGCTTAGGGGGGGTCGGCTACACCTTC.

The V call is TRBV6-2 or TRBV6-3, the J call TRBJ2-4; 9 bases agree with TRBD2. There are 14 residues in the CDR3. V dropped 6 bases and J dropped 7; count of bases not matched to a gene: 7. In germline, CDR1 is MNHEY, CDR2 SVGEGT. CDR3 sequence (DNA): TGTGCCAGCAGCGAGGGCGGGGGGGGCAACATTCAGTACTTC. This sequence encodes CASSEGGGGNIQYF.

The CDR3 here is CAISDRVTYEQYF. Written as DNA, the CDR3 is TGTGCCATATCGGACAGGGTAACCTACGAGCAGTACTTC. This chain uses TRBV10-3 with TRBJ2-1; TRBD1 agrees at 8 bases. The end of the DNA fits TRBJ2-7 better, so the J call may be wrong. The CDR3 sequence is 13 residues long. Germline values: CDR1 ENHRY, CDR2 SYGVKD.

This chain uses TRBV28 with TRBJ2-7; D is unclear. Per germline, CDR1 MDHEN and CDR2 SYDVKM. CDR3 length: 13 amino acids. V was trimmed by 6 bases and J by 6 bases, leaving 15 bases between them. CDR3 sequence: CASSRPQDGEQYF. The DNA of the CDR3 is TGTGCCAGCAGCCGCCCCCAGGACGGCGAGCAGTACTTC.

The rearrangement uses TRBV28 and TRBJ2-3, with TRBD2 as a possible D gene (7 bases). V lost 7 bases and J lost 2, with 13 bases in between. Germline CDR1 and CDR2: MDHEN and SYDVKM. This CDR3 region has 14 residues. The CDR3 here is CASMGGGHTDTQYF. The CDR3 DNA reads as TGTGCCAGCATGGGGGGGGGCCACACAGATACGCAGTATTTT.

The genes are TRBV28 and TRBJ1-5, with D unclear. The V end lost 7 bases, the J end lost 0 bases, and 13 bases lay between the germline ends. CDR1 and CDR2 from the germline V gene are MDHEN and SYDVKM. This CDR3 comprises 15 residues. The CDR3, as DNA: TGTGCCAGCAACCGGGCGGGATATAGCAATCAGCCCCAGCATTTT. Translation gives CASNRAGYSNQPQHF.

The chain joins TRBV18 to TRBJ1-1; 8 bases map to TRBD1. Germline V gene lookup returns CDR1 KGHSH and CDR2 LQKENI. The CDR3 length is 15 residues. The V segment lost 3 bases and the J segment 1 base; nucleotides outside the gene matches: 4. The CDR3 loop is CASSPLDRANTEAFF. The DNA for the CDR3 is TGTGCCAGCTCACCTCTGGACAGGGCGAACACTGAAGCTTTCTTT.

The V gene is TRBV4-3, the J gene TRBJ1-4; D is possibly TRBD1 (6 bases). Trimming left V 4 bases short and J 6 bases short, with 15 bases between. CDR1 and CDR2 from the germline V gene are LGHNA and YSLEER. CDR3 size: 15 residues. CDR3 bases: TGCGCCAGCAGCCGCTGGAGCAGGGGCGATGAAAAACTGTTTTTT. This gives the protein CASSRWSRGDEKLFF.

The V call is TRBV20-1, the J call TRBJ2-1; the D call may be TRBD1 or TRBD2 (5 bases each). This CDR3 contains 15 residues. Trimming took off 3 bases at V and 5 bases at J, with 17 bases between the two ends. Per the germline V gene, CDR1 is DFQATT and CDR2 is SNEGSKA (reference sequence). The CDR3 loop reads CSASHRDPANNEQFF. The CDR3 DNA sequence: TGCAGTGCTAGTCACCGGGACCCCGCGAACAATGAGCAGTTCTTC.

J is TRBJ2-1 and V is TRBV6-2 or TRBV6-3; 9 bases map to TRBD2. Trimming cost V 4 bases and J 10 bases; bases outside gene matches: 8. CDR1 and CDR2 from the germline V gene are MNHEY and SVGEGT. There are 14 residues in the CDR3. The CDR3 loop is CASSWYSGSGEQFF. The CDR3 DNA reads TGTGCCAGCAGTTGGTATAGCGGGAGCGGCGAGCAGTTCTTC.

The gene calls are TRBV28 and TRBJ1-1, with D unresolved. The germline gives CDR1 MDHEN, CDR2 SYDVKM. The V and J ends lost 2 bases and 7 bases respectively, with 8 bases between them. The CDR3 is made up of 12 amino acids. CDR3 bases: TGTGCCAGCAGTTTAGCCCGCTATGAAGCTTTCTTT. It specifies CASSLARYEAFF.

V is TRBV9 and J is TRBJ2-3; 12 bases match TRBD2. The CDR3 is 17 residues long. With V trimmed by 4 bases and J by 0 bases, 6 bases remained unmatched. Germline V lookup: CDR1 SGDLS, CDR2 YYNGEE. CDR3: CASSRGTSGYSTDTQYF. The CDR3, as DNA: TGTGCCAGCAGCCGAGGGACTAGCGGGTACAGCACAGATACGCAGTATTTT.

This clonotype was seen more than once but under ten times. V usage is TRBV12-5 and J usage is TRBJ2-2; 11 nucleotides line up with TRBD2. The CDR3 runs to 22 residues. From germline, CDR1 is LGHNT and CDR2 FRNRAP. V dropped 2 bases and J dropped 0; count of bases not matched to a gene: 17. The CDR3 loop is CASGLRSGLAVITTSNTGELFF. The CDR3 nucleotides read TGTGCTAGTGGTTTGCGCTCGGGACTAGCGGTAATAACAACCTCGAACACCGGGGAGCTGTTTTTT.

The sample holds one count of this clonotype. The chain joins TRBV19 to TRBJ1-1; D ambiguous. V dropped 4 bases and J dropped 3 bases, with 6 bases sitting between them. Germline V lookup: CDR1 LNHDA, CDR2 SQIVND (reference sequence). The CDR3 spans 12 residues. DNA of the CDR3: TGTGCCAGTAGTACCCCGTACACTGAAGCTTTCTTT. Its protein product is CASSTPYTEAFF.

CDR3 sequence (DNA): TGTGCCAGCAGCGGGGAGTGGGCCCAGTACTTC. It yields the protein CASSGEWAQYF. The V gene is TRBV5-8, the J gene TRBJ2-5; tentatively, D is TRBD2 (5 bases). The CDR3 spans 11 residues. The germline V gene has CDR1 SGHTS and CDR2 YDEGEE. V shed 4 bases and J shed 9 bases, with 10 bases lying between them.

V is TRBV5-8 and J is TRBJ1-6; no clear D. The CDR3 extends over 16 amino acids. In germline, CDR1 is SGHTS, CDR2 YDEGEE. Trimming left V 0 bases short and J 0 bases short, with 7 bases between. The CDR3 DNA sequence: TGTGCCAGCAGCTTGGAGGGCAGCTCCTATAATTCACCCCTCCACTTT. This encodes CASSLEGSSYNSPLHF.

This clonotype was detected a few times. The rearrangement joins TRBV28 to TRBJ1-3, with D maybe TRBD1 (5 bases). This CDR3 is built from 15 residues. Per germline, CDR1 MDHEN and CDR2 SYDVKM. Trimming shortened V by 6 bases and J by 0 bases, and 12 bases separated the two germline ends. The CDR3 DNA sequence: TGTGCCAGCAGGTTAGGGGTCTACTCTGGAAACACCATATATTTT. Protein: CASRLGVYSGNTIYF.

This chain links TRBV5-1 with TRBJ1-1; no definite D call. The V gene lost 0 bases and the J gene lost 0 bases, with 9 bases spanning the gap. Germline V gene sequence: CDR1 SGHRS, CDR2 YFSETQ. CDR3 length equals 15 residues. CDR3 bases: TGCGCCAGCAGCTTGGCCTGGAGTCTGAACACTGAAGCTTTCTTT. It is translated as CASSLAWSLNTEAFF.

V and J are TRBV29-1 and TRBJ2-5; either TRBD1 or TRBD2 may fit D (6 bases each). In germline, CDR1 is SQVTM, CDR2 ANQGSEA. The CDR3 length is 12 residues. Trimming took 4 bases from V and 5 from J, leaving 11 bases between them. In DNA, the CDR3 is TGCAGCGTTGGTCAGGGGAGGGAGACCCAGTACTTC. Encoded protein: CSVGQGRETQYF. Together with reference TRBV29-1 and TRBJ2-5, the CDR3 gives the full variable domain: SAVISQKPSRDICQRGTSLTIQCQVDSQVTMMFWYRQQPGQSLTLIATANQGSEATYESGFVIDKFPISRPNLTFSTLTVSNMSPEDSSIYLCSVGQGRETQYFGPGTRLLVL.

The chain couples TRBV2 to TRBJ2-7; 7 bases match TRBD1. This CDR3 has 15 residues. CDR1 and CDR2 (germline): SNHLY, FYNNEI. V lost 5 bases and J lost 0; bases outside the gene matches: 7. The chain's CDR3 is CASSPDRAVSYEQYF. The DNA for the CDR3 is TGTGCCAGCAGTCCAGACAGGGCTGTCTCCTACGAGCAGTACTTC. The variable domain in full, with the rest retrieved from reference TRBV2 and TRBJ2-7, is EPEVTQTPSHQVTQMGQEVILRCVPISNHLYFYWYRQILGQKVEFLVSFYNNEISEKSEIFDDQFSVERPDGSNFTLKIRSTKLEDSAMYFCASSPDRAVSYEQYFGPGTRLTVT.